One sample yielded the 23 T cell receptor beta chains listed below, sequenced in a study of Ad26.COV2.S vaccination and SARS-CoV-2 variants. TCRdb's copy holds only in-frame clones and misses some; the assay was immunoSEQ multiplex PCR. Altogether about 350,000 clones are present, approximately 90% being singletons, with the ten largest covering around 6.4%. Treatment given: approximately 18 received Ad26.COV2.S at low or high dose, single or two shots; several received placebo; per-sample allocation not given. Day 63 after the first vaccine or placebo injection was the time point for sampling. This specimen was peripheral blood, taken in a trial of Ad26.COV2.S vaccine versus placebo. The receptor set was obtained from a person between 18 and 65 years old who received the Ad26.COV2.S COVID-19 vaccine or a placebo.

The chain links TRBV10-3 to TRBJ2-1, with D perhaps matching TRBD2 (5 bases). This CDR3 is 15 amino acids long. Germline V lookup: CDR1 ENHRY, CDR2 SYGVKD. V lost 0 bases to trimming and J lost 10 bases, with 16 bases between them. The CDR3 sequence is CAISESESGTGEQFF. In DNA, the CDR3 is TGTGCCATCAGTGAGTCGGAATCGGGTACGGGGGAGCAGTTCTTC.

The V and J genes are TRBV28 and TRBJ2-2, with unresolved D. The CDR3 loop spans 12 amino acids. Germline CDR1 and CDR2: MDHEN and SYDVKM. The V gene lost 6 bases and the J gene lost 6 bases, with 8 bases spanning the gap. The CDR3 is CASSQHPGELFF. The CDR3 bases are TGTGCCAGCAGCCAACACCCCGGGGAGCTGTTTTTT.

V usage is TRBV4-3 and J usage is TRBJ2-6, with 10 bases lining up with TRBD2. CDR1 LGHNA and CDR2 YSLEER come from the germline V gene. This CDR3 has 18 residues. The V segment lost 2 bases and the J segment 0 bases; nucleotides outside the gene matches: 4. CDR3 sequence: CASSQLSGGPSGANVLTF. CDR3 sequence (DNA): TGCGCCAGCAGCCAACTTAGCGGGGGGCCCTCTGGGGCCAACGTCCTGACTTTC.

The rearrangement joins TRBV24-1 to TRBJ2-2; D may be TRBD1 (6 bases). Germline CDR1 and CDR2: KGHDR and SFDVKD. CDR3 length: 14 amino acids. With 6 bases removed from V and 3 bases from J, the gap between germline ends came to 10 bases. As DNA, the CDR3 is TGTGCCACCAGTACAGGGACCGACACCGGGGAGCTGTTTTTT. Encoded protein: CATSTGTDTGELFF.

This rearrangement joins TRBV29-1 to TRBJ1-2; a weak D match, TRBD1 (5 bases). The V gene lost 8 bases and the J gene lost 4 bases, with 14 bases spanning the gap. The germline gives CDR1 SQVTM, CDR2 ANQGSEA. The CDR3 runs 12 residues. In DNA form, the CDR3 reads TGCAGCCCCTCGAGGGGAGGCTATGGCTACACCTTC. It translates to CSPSRGGYGYTF.

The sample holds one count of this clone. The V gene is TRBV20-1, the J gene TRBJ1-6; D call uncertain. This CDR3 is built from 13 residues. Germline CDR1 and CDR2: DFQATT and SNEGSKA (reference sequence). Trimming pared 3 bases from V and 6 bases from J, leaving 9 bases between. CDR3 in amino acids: CSASSETNSPLHF. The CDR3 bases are TGCAGTGCTAGTAGTGAAACTAATTCACCCCTCCACTTT.

The CDR3 DNA reads as TGTGCCAGCAGTTTATCAAAGGGCTACACCTTC. It codes for CASSLSKGYTF. The chain couples TRBV28 to TRBJ1-2; D is undetermined. The germline gives CDR1 MDHEN, CDR2 SYDVKM. The CDR3 extends over 11 amino acids. With 1 base removed from V and 8 bases from J, the gap between germline ends came to 5 bases.

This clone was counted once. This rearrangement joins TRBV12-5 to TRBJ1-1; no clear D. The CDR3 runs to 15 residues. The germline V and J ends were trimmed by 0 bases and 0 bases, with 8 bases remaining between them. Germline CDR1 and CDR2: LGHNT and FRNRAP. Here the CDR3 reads CASGLVRRMNTEAFF. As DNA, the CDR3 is TGTGCTAGTGGTTTGGTTCGGCGGATGAACACTGAAGCTTTCTTT.

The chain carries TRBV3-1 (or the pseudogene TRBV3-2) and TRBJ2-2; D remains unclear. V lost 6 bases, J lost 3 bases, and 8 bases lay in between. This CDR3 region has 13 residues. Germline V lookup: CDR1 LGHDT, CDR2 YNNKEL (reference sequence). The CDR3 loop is CASRRHDTGELFF. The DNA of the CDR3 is TGTGCCAGCAGGCGACACGACACCGGGGAGCTGTTTTTT.

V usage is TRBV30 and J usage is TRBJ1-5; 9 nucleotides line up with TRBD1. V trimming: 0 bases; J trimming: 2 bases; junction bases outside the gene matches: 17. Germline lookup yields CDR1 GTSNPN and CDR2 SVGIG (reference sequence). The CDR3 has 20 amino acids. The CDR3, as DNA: TGTGCCTGGAGTGTACGGGTCGGGACAGGGAGGAACCTACGCAATCAGCCCCAGCATTTT. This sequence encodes CAWSVRVGTGRNLRNQPQHF.

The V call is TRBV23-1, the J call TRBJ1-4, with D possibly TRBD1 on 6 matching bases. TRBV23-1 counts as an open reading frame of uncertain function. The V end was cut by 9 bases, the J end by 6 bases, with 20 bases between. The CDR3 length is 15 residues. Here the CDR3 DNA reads TGCGCCAGGACTGAGGGGGGGGCGCAGGATGAAAAACTGTTTTTT. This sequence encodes CARTEGGAQDEKLFF.

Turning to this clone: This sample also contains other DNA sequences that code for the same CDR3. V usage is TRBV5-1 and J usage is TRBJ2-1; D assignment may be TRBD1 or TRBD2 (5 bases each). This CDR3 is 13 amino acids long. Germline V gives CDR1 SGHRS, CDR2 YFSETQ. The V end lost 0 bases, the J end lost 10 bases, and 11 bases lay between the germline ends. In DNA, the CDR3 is TGCGCCAGCAGCTTGGGTGGGGGTGGCGAGCAGTTCTTC. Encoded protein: CASSLGGGGEQFF.

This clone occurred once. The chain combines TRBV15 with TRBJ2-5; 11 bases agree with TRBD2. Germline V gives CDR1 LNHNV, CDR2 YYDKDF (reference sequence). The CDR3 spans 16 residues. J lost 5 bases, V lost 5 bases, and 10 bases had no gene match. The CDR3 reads CATSFRSSGRLETQYF. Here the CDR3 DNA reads TGTGCCACCAGCTTCCGCTCTAGCGGGAGGTTGGAGACCCAGTACTTC.

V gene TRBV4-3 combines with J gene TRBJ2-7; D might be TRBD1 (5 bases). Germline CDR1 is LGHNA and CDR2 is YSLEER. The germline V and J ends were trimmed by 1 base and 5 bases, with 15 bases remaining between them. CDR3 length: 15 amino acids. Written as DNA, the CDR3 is TGCGCCAGCAGCCAAGTTTCTACAGGACGGGACGAGCAGTACTTC. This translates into CASSQVSTGRDEQYF.

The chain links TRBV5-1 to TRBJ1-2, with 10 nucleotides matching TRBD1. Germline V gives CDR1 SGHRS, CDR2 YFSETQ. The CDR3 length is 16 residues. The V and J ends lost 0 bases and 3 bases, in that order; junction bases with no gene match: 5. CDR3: CASSLVRDRGDYGYTF. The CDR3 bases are TGCGCCAGCAGCTTGGTTAGGGACAGGGGAGACTATGGCTACACCTTC.

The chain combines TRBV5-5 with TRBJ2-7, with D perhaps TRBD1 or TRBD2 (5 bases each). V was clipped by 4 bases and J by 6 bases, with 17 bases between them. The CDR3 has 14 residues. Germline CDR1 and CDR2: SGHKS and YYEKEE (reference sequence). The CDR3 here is CASSGGRGRVEQYF. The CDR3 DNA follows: TGTGCCAGCAGCGGGGGACGGGGAAGAGTCGAGCAGTACTTC.

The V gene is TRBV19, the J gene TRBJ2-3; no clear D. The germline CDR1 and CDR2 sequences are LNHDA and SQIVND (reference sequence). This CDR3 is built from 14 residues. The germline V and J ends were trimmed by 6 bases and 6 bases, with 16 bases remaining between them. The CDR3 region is CASRNLARVDTQYF. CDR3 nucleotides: TGTGCCAGTAGGAACTTAGCAAGAGTCGATACGCAGTATTTT.

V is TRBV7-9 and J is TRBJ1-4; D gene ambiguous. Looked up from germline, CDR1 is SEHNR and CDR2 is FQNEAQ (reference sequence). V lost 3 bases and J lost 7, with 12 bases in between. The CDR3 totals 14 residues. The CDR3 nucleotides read TGTGCCAGCAGCTTGGTTAGTAGTGGTGAAAAACTGTTTTTT. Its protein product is CASSLVSSGEKLFF.

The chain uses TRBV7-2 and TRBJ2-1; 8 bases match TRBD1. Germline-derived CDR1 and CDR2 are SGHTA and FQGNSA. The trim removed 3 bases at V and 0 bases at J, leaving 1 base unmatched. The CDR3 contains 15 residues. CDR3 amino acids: CASSFDRGSYNEQFF. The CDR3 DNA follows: TGTGCCAGCAGCTTTGACAGGGGCTCCTACAATGAGCAGTTCTTC.

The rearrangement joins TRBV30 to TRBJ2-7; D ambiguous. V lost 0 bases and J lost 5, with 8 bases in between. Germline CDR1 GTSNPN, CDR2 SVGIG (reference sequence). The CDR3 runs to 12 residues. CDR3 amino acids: CAWSVSLNEQYF. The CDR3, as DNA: TGTGCCTGGAGTGTATCCCTAAACGAGCAGTACTTC.

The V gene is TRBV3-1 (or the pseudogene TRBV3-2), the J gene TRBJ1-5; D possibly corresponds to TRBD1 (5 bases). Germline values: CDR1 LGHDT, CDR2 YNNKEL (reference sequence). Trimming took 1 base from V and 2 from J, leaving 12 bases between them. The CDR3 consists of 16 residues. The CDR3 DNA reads TGTGCCAGCAGCCAAGGGCATAGGGGTGGCAATCAGCCCCAGCATTTT. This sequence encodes CASSQGHRGGNQPQHF.

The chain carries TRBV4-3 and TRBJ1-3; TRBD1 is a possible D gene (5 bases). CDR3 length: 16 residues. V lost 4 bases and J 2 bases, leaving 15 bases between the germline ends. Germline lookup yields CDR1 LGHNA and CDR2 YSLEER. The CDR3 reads CASSLELGTAGNTIYF. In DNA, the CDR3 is TGCGCCAGCAGCCTTGAATTGGGGACGGCTGGAAACACCATATATTTT.

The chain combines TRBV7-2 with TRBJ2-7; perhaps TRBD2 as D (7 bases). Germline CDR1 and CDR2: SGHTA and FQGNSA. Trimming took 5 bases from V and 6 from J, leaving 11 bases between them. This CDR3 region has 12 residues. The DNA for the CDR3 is TGTGCCAGCAGCCTAGGGGGGGGCGAGCAGTACTTC. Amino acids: CASSLGGGEQYF.